This T cell receptor (beta chain) stems from a study of control samples from healthy donors and cancer patients. The CDR3 has 16 amino acids. Trimming stripped 4 bases from V and 7 bases from J, with 20 bases between. Germline V gene sequence: CDR1 MNHEY, CDR2 SVGAGI. This clone was picked up one time. The assay was immunoSEQ multiplex PCR, and TCRdb's table has in-frame clones only and misses some. The table has fewer than 200,000 clones, roughly 93% seen once. The TCR was taken from an older woman in good health. The rearrangement joins TRBV6-5 to TRBJ2-1, with D unclear. Material for sequencing was blood. CDR3 coding DNA: TGTGCCAGCAGTTTCACTGGAAACTCGATCGGAAATGAGCAGTTCTTC. It yields the protein CASSFTGNSIGNEQFF.